The text below deals with one T cell receptor beta chain. Antigen unknown. This record belongs to a study of cytomegalovirus exposure and HLA in healthy donors. Study-wide results and caveats: In vitro experiments confirmed that a few CMV-associated chains were specific for CMV antigens.

Some clones are missing from TCRdb's copy, which holds only in-frame ones; the method was immunoSEQ multiplex PCR. The sample has more than 85,000 clones, more than 75% seen once. Trimming removed 4 bases at V and 2 bases at J, with 15 bases between. Per germline, CDR1 SGHTS and CDR2 YDEGEE. The CDR3 has 15 residues. The TCR was taken from a woman in her 30s in good health and CMV-seropositive. The chain combines TRBV5-8 with TRBJ1-2; D not resolved. What was sequenced was PBMCs. Here the CDR3 DNA reads TGTGCCAGCAGCGCGGATGTTACCGGAAACTATGGCTACACCTTC. It codes for CASSADVTGNYGYTF.